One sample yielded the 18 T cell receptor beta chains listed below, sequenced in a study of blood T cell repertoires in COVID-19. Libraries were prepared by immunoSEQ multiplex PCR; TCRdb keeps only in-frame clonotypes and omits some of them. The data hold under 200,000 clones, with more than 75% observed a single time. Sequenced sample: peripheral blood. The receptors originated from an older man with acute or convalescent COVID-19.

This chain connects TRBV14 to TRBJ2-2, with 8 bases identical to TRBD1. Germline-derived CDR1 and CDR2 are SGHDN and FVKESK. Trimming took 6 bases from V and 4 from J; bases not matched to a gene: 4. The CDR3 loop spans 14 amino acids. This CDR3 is CASRRQGSTGELFF. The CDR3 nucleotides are TGTGCCAGCAGACGACAGGGGAGCACCGGGGAGCTGTTTTTT.

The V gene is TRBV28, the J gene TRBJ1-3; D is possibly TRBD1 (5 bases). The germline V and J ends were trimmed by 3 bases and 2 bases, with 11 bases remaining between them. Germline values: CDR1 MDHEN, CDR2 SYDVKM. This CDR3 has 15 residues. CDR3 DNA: TGTGCCAGCAGTTTCCGAAAGACAGCTGGAAACACCATATATTTT. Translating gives CASSFRKTAGNTIYF.

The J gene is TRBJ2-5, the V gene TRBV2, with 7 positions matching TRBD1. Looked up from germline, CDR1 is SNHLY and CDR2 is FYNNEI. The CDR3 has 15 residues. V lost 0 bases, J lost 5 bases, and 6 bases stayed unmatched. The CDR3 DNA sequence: TGTGCCAGCAGTGAAGCGCAGGGGGAGTGGGAGACCCAGTACTTC. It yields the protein CASSEAQGEWETQYF.

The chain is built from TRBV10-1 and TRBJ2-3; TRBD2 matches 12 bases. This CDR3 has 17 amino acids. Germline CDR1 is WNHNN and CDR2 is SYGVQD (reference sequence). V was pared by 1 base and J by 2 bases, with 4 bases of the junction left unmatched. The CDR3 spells CASSEFGLAGLTDTQYF. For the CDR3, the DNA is TGCGCCAGCAGTGAGTTTGGACTAGCGGGACTCACAGATACGCAGTATTTT.

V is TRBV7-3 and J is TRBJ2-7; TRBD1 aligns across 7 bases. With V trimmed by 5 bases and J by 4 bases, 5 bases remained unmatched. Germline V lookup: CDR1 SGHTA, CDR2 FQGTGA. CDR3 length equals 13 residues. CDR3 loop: CASSRDRRYEQYF. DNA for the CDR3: TGTGCCAGCAGCCGGGACAGAAGATACGAGCAGTACTTC. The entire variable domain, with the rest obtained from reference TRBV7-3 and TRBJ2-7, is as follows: GAGVSQTPSNKVTEKGKYVELRCDPISGHTALYWYRQSLGQGPEFLIYFQGTGAADDSGLPNDRFFAVRPEGSVSTLKIQRTERGDSAVYLCASSRDRRYEQYFGPGTRLTVT.

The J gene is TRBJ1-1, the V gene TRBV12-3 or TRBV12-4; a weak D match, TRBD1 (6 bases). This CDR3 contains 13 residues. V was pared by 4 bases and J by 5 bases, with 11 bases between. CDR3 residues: CASSYTGLTEAFF. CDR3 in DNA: TGTGCCAGCAGTTATACAGGGCTTACTGAAGCTTTCTTT.

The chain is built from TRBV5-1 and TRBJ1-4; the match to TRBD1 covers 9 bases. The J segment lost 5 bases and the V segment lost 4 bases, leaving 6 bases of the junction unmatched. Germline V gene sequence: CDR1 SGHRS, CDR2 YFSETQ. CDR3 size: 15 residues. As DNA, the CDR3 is TGCGCCAGCAGCGGATCCGGGACAGGGAATGAAAAACTGTTTTTT. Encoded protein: CASSGSGTGNEKLFF.

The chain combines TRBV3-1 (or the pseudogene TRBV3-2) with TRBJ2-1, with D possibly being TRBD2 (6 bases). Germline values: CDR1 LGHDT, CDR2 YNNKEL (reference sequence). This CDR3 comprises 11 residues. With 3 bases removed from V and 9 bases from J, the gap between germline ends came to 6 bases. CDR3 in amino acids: CASSHGSEQFF. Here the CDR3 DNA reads TGTGCCAGCAGCCACGGGAGTGAGCAGTTCTTC.

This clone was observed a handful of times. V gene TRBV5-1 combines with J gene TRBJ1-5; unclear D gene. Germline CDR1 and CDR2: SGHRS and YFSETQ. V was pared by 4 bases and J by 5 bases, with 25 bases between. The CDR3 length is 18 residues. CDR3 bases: TGCGCCAGCAGCCTAAGACACACCAGGTTTTACTTCCATCAGCCCCAGCATTTT. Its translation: CASSLRHTRFYFHQPQHF.

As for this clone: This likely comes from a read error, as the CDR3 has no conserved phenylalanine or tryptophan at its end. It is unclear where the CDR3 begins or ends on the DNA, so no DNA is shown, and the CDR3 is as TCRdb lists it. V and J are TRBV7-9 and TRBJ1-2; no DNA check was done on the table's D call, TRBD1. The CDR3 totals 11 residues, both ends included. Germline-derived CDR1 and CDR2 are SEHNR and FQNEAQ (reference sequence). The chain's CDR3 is CASSLDDTPVS.

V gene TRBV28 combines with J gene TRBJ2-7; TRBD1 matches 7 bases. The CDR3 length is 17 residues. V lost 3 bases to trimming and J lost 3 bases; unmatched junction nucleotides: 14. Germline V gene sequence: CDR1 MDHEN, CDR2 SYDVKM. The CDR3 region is CASSFGTEKYNFYEQYF. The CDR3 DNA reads TGTGCCAGCAGTTTCGGGACAGAAAAATACAACTTCTACGAGCAGTACTTC.

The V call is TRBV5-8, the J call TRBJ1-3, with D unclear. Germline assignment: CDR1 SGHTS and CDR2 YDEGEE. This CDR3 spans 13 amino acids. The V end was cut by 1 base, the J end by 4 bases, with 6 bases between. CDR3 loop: CASSLIQGNTIYF. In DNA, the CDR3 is TGTGCCAGCAGCTTGATCCAGGGAAACACCATATATTTT.

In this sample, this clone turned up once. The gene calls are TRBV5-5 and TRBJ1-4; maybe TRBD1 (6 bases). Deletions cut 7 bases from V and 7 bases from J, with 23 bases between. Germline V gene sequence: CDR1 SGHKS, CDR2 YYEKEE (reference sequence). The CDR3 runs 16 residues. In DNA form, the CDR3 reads TGTGCCAGCGGACTTTCACCGGGACAAATGCGTGAAAAACTGTTTTTT. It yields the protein CASGLSPGQMREKLFF.

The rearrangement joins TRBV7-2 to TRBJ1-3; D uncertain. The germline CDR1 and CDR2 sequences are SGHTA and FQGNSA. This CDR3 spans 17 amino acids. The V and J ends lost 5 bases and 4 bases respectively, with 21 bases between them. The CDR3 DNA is TGTGCCAGCAGCAAGGGCGCGGGGTACTCGGGCGGAAACACCATATATTTT. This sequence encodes CASSKGAGYSGGNTIYF.

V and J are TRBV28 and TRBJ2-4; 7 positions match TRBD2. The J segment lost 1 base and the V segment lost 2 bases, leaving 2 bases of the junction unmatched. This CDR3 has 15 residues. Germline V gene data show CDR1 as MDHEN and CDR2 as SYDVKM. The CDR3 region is CASSLAGDAKNIQYF. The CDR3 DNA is TGTGCCAGCAGTTTAGCGGGAGATGCCAAAAACATTCAGTACTTC.

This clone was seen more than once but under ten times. The CDR3 DNA is TGTGCCGGAAGACGACAGACGAACTATGGCTACACCTTC. Protein sequence: CAGRRQTNYGYTF. This sequence joins TRBV2 and TRBJ1-2; D might be TRBD1 (5 bases). V was trimmed by 11 bases and J by 2 bases, leaving 15 bases between them. The CDR3 has 13 amino acids. CDR1 and CDR2 (germline): SNHLY, FYNNEI. The full variable domain, its missing parts supplied by reference TRBV2 and TRBJ1-2, is EPEVTQTPSHQVTQMGQEVILRCVPISNHLYFYWYRQILGQKVEFLVSFYNNEISEKSEIFDDQFSVERPDGSNFTLKIRSTKLEDSAMYFCAGRRQTNYGYTFGSGTRLTVV.

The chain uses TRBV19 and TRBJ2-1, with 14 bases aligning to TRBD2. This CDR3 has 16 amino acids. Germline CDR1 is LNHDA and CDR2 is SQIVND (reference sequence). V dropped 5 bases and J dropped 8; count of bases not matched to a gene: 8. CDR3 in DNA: TGTGCCAGTAGTCTTTTCGGGACTAGCGGGGGCTATGAGCAGTTCTTC. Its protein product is CASSLFGTSGGYEQFF. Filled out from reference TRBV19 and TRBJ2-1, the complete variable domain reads DGGITQSPKYLFRKEGQNVTLSCEQNLNHDAMYWYRQDPGQGLRLIYYSQIVNDFQKGDIAEGYSVSREKKESFPLTVTSAQKNPTAFYLCASSLFGTSGGYEQFFGPGTRLTVL.

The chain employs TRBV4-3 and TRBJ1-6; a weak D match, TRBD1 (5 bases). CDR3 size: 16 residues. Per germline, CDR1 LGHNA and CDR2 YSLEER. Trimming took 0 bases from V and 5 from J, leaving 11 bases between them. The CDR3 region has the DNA TGCGCCAGCAGCCAAGACGGCGGGGGAGATAATTCACCCCTCCACTTT. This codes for CASSQDGGGDNSPLHF.